One and the same sample provided the 5 T cell receptor beta chains below, sequenced in a study of blood T cells in healthy people across ages. It was with a sample-barcoded 5' primer and a J-beta primer mix that a second PCR of roughly 7 to 12 cycles was run. MiXCR, applied by TCRdb to the 5' RACE reads, yields one record per CDR3 protein. Here the sample spans around 2 million distinct CDR3 sequences, more than 35% being singletons. Sequencing used blood. All receptors come from a human donor in good health.

The chain recombines TRBV21-1 with TRBJ1-2; the table's D call, TRBD1, was not checked against the DNA. TRBV21-1 is a known pseudogene. There are 14 residues in the CDR3. The CDR3 region has the DNA TGTGCCAGCAGCCAATGGGACAGAGAGTATGGCTACACCTTC. Protein: CASSQWDREYGYTF.

The chain recombines TRBV5-1 with TRBJ2-1; D may be TRBD1 (6 bases). CDR3 length: 14 residues. The germline V gene encodes CDR1 SGHRS and CDR2 YFSETQ. The V gene lost 4 bases and the J gene lost 5 bases, with 13 bases spanning the gap. CDR3 sequence (DNA): TGCGCCAGCAGCCAGGACAGACTGAACAATGAGCAGTTCTTC. It yields the protein CASSQDRLNNEQFF.

V gene TRBV7-3 combines with J gene TRBJ2-2; the D is unclear. This CDR3 has 14 amino acids. Germline CDR1 SGHTA, CDR2 FQGTGA. The V end lost 1 base, the J end lost 7 bases, and 10 bases lay between the germline ends. The DNA for the CDR3 is TGTGCCAGCAGCTTAAGTGGGGTTTACGGGGAGCTGTTTTTT. This codes for CASSLSGVYGELFF.

The chain recombines TRBV25-1 with TRBJ2-1; D perhaps matches TRBD1 (5 bases). This CDR3 has 18 residues. Looked up from germline, CDR1 is MGHDK and CDR2 is SYGVNS. V dropped 2 bases and J dropped 0 bases, with 17 bases sitting between them. The CDR3 nucleotides read TGTGCCAGCAGTGAAATTAGAAGGGGCAAGAGCTCCTACAATGAGCAGTTCTTC. This encodes CASSEIRRGKSSYNEQFF. The full variable domain, completed using reference TRBV25-1 and TRBJ2-1, is EADIYQTPRYLVIGTGKKITLECSQTMGHDKMYWYQQDPGMELHLIHYSYGVNSTEKGDLSSESTVSRIRTEHFPLTLESARPSHTSQYLCASSEIRRGKSSYNEQFFGPGTRLTVL.

This clonotype was counted between two and nine times. This chain uses TRBV29-1 with TRBJ2-3; 9 bases align to TRBD1. The CDR3 has 14 residues. With V trimmed by 3 bases and J by 4 bases, 5 bases remained unmatched. Germline CDR1 SQVTM, CDR2 ANQGSEA. In DNA form, the CDR3 reads TGCAGCGTTGATCTTGGGACAGGGTCAGATACGCAGTATTTT. This translates into CSVDLGTGSDTQYF.